These T cell receptor beta chains were read from a single sample in a study of low-dose radiotherapy and immunotherapy resistance in tumors. TCRdb analysed the reads with MiXCR anew, one entry per CDR3 protein. Found here are under 75,000 distinct CDR3 sequences, about 25% of them singletons; the top ten hold 6.5% to 7%. Sequencing used PBMCs, obtained after low-dose radiotherapy plus immunotherapy. Receptors originate from a male donor with prostate cancer. Both conserved end residues are part of each CDR3. The D gene is left open where the match is weak. The size of a clone is reported for some rows only, either as once, few or many, or as a class for expanded clones.

d_gene,v_gene,abundance,j_gene,CDR3aa,CDR3nt
TRBD1,TRBV20-1,many,TRBJ1-5,CSATTGASNQPQHF,TGCAGTGCTACTACAGGGGCGAGCAATCAGCCCCAGCATTTT
.,TRBV19,.,TRBJ1-2,CASSLLGFGYTF,TGTGCCAGTAGCCTGTTGGGATTTGGCTACACCTTC
.,TRBV5-1,many,TRBJ2-3,CASSLLLKGDTQYF,TGCGCCAGCAGCTTGCTCCTTAAGGGAGATACGCAGTATTTT
TRBD1,TRBV12-3/TRBV12-4,many,TRBJ1-2,CASSLDRGGYTF,TGTGCCAGCAGTTTAGACAGGGGTGGCTACACCTTC
.,TRBV5-4,many,TRBJ1-2,CASSQQSMGYGYTF,TGTGCCAGCAGCCAACAGAGTATGGGCTATGGCTACACCTTC
TRBD2,TRBV4-2,many,TRBJ2-1,CASSPNQLAGVLNEQFF,TGTGCCAGCAGTCCGAATCAGCTAGCGGGAGTTCTAAATGAGCAGTTCTTC
TRBD2,TRBV6-5,once,TRBJ2-7,CASSYGAGGGYEQYF,TGTGCCAGCAGTTACGGTGCGGGGGGAGGATACGAGCAGTACTTC
.,TRBV25-1,.,TRBJ2-3,CASSAMGSGSSSSQYF,TGTGCCAGCAGTGCCATGGGTAGCGGTTCGTCCTCTTCGCAGTATTTT
.,TRBV7-2,many,TRBJ2-2,CASSLAPHTGELFF,TGTGCCAGCAGCTTAGCCCCACACACCGGGGAGCTGTTTTTT
.,TRBV14,.,TRBJ2-5,CASSQDWGTQYF,TGTGCCAGCAGCCAAGACTGGGGGACCCAGTACTTC
.,TRBV30,many,TRBJ1-2,CAWSVVRGYGYTF,TGTGCCTGGAGTGTCGTCAGGGGTTATGGCTACACCTTC
.,TRBV6-5,few,TRBJ2-3,CASSYSMHRTDTQYF,TGTGCCAGCAGTTACTCCATGCATCGCACAGATACGCAGTATTTT
TRBD2,TRBV2,.,TRBJ2-1,CASRDSGLAGGQFF,TGTGCCAGCCGTGACTCGGGACTAGCGGGAGGGCAGTTCTTC
TRBD1,TRBV20-1,many,TRBJ1-2,CSASSVPYSDRVSGYTF,TGCAGTGCTAGTTCCGTCCCCTACTCCGACAGGGTTAGTGGCTACACCTTC
TRBD1,TRBV4-1,many,TRBJ2-7,CASSQDRRQGAQEQYF,TGCGCCAGCAGCCAAGATAGGAGACAGGGGGCGCAAGAGCAGTACTTC
.,TRBV28,many,TRBJ1-4,CASSLSQGNEKLFF,TGTGCCAGCAGTTTATCGCAGGGAAATGAAAAACTGTTTTTT
.,TRBV2,many,TRBJ1-1,CASTQSENTEAFF,TGTGCCAGTACTCAGTCGGAGAACACTGAAGCTTTCTTT
TRBD1,TRBV7-2,many,TRBJ1-5,CASSFLSWTGGTQPQHF,TGTGCCAGCAGCTTCCTTAGTTGGACAGGGGGCACTCAGCCCCAGCATTTT
.,TRBV28,many,TRBJ2-1,CASSSTPSTGKWQFF,TGTGCCAGCAGCAGTACACCGAGCACTGGGAAATGGCAGTTCTTC
.,TRBV28,many,TRBJ2-7,CASGLLEEQYF,TGTGCCAGCGGCCTGTTGGAAGAGCAGTACTTC
.,TRBV20-1,many,TRBJ1-2,CSARDPSGYHGYTF,TGCAGTGCTAGAGACCCCTCAGGATATCATGGCTACACCTTC
.,TRBV28,many,TRBJ1-2,CASSLFQANYGYTF,TGTGCCAGCAGTTTATTCCAGGCTAACTATGGCTACACCTTC
TRBD1,TRBV28,many,TRBJ1-6,CATWDRGLYSPLHF,TGTGCCACCTGGGACAGGGGGCTGTATTCACCCCTCCACTTT
TRBD2,TRBV30,.,TRBJ2-1,CAGAWAGGYNEQFF,TGTGCCGGGGCCTGGGCGGGAGGCTACAATGAGCAGTTCTTC
TRBD1,TRBV5-1,many,TRBJ2-7,CASSLRTGSYEQYF,TGCGCCAGCAGCTTGAGGACAGGGTCCTACGAGCAGTACTTC
TRBD2,TRBV4-2,many,TRBJ2-1,CASSRGSSGGSYNEQFF,TGTGCCAGCAGCCGGGGGTCCAGCGGGGGCTCCTACAATGAGCAGTTCTTC
.,TRBV5-1,many,TRBJ1-2,CASSPEGFNYGYTF,TGCGCCAGCAGCCCCGAAGGGTTTAACTATGGCTACACCTTC
TRBD2,TRBV15,.,TRBJ2-1,CATSGLANGDEQFF,TGTGCCACCAGCGGACTAGCGAATGGAGATGAGCAGTTCTTC
.,TRBV5-6,medium-sized,TRBJ2-3,CASSLGEVLVTDTQYF,TGTGCCAGCAGCTTGGGAGAAGTATTAGTCACAGATACGCAGTATTTT
TRBD1,TRBV12-5,many,TRBJ2-5,CASGFSTGLGETQYF,TGTGCTAGTGGTTTCTCGACAGGGTTGGGGGAGACCCAGTACTTC
.,TRBV6-2/TRBV6-3,many,TRBJ1-5,CASSSALPQNQPQHF,TGTGCCAGCAGTTCAGCCCTCCCACAAAATCAGCCCCAGCATTTT
.,TRBV4-1,many,TRBJ2-1,CASSQPPTDSYNEQFF,TGCGCCAGCAGCCAGCCGCCGACAGATTCCTACAATGAGCAGTTCTTC
TRBD2,TRBV29-1,.,TRBJ2-7,CSVAGLAGAEQYF,TGCAGCGTTGCGGGACTAGCGGGAGCCGAGCAGTACTTC
.,TRBV19,many,TRBJ2-1,CASSIVSGWNYNEQFF,TGTGCCAGTAGTATAGTTTCGGGCTGGAACTACAATGAGCAGTTCTTC
.,TRBV24-1,many,TRBJ2-7,CATSDLLTEEQYF,TGTGCCACCAGTGATTTGCTCACCGAGGAGCAGTACTTC
.,TRBV14,many,TRBJ2-3,CASSQDMADTQYF,TGTGCCAGCAGCCAAGATATGGCAGATACGCAGTATTTT
TRBD2,TRBV20-1,many,TRBJ2-7,CSARGLADYEQYF,TGCAGTGCTAGGGGACTAGCGGACTACGAGCAGTACTTC
.,TRBV5-6,.,TRBJ2-2,CASSTTGYTGELFF,TGTGCCAGCAGCACCACCGGGTACACCGGGGAGCTGTTTTTT
TRBD1,TRBV28,many,TRBJ2-7,CASSLPLGQSYEQYF,TGTGCCAGCAGTTTACCCCTGGGACAGAGCTACGAGCAGTACTTC
.,TRBV20-1,many,TRBJ2-6,CSARDFRGANVLTF,TGCAGTGCTAGAGATTTCCGTGGGGCCAACGTCCTGACTTTC
TRBD2,TRBV6-6,many,TRBJ2-1,CASSYSNSGDHEQFF,TGTGCCAGCAGTTACTCGAACAGCGGGGACCATGAGCAGTTCTTC
TRBD2,TRBV5-1,many,TRBJ2-7,CASSFSGGNYEQYF,TGCGCCAGCAGCTTCTCGGGGGGAAACTACGAGCAGTACTTC
.,TRBV10-3,.,TRBJ1-3,CAISEDRSGNTIYF,TGTGCCATCAGTGAAGACAGATCTGGAAACACCATATATTTT
.,TRBV28,many,TRBJ2-6,CASSLSLPGANVLTF,TGTGCCAGCAGTTTATCTCTCCCTGGGGCCAACGTCCTGACTTTC
.,TRBV7-2,many,TRBJ2-7,CASSSGLYEQYF,TGTGCCAGCAGCTCAGGACTATACGAGCAGTACTTC
.,TRBV29-1,many,TRBJ1-2,CSVLQTAQGGYTF,TGCAGCGTACTCCAGACAGCCCAGGGGGGCTACACCTTC
.,TRBV11-1,many,TRBJ2-2,CASSLASGELFF,TGTGCCAGCAGCTTAGCTTCCGGGGAGCTGTTTTTT
.,TRBV5-5,many,TRBJ2-4,CASSLGGIAKNIQYF,TGTGCCAGCAGCTTGGGAGGTATAGCCAAAAACATTCAGTACTTC
.,TRBV2,.,TRBJ1-2,CASSYQINYGYTF,TGTGCCAGCAGTTATCAAATTAACTATGGCTACACCTTC
.,TRBV5-1,many,TRBJ2-7,CASSSRSNYEQYF,TGCGCCAGCAGCTCCCGGAGCAACTACGAGCAGTACTTC
.,TRBV6-5,many,TRBJ1-5,CASSRSPYQASNQPQHF,TGTGCCAGCAGCAGGTCCCCCTACCAAGCTAGCAATCAGCCCCAGCATTTT
TRBD2,TRBV4-2,.,TRBJ2-1,CASSPGRGGHLHEQFF,TGTGCCAGCAGCCCAGGGCGGGGGGGCCATCTCCATGAGCAGTTCTTC
.,TRBV4-1,many,TRBJ1-1,CASSQERGGTEAFF,TGCGCCAGCAGCCAAGAGCGGGGAGGGACTGAAGCTTTCTTT
.,TRBV19,many,TRBJ1-1,CASSIGGQGNTEAFF,TGTGCCAGTAGTATAGGGGGCCAGGGGAACACTGAAGCTTTCTTT